Below, 16 T cell receptor beta chains from the same sample are listed, as sequenced in a study of blood T cell dynamics during melanoma immunotherapy. The repertoire was sequenced with immunoSEQ multiplex PCR; TCRdb's copy has only in-frame clones and lacks some. The table includes about 7,000 clones, approximately 88% detected once. As for time point: pre-treatment baseline. The sample in question was blood, obtained from a patient treated with checkpoint blockade. Every receptor here comes from a human donor with melanoma. Some clones in this sample may be carry-over from other donors' samples.

V gene TRBV9 combines with J gene TRBJ2-7, with D possibly TRBD2 on 6 matching bases. The CDR3 has 13 residues. V was shortened by 3 bases and J by 0 bases, with 7 bases between the two germline ends. In germline, CDR1 is SGDLS, CDR2 YYNGEE. This chain's CDR3 is CASSAGDSYEQYF. The DNA for the CDR3 is TGTGCCAGCAGCGCGGGGGACTCCTACGAGCAGTACTTC.

V is TRBV27 and J is TRBJ1-1, with D hard to call. V lost 7 bases to trimming and J lost 2 bases, with 11 bases between them. Germline CDR1 and CDR2: MNHEY and SMNVEV (reference sequence). The CDR3 extends over 13 amino acids. CDR3 residues: CASTEGRNTEAFF. The CDR3 nucleotides read TGTGCCAGCACCGAGGGCCGAAACACTGAAGCTTTCTTT.

This CDR3 is CASSLVGSTDTQYF. For the CDR3, the DNA is TGCGCCAGCAGCTTGGTAGGGAGCACAGATACGCAGTATTTT. The V call is TRBV5-1, the J call TRBJ2-3, with no clear D. V lost 0 bases and J lost 0, with 5 bases in between. CDR3 length: 14 amino acids. The germline gives CDR1 SGHRS, CDR2 YFSETQ. Full variable domain (remainder filled in from reference TRBV5-1 and TRBJ2-3): KAGVTQTPRYLIKTRGQQVTLSCSPISGHRSVSWYQQTPGQGLQFLFEYFSETQRNKGNFPGRFSGRQFSNSRSEMNVSTLELGDSALYLCASSLVGSTDTQYFGPGTRLTVL.

V usage is TRBV6-6 and J usage is TRBJ1-5, with TRBD1 matching 7 bases. J lost 3 bases, V lost 6 bases, and 5 bases had no gene match. The CDR3 loop spans 14 amino acids. Germline CDR1 reads MNHNY; CDR2 reads SVGAGI (reference sequence). This CDR3 is CASRQTGHNQPQHF. For the CDR3, the DNA is TGTGCCAGCAGACAGACAGGGCACAATCAGCCCCAGCATTTT.

CDR3 in amino acids: CASSLPGLAGPLSYNEQFF. The CDR3 nucleotides are TGCGCCAGCAGCTTGCCGGGACTAGCGGGGCCCCTCTCCTACAATGAGCAGTTCTTC. The rearrangement links TRBV5-1 to TRBJ2-1; 13 bases are a match to TRBD2. Germline V gene lookup returns CDR1 SGHRS and CDR2 YFSETQ. With V trimmed by 1 base and J by 0 bases, 7 bases remained unmatched. The CDR3 consists of 19 residues.

The CDR3 is CASSQGQGRGQETQYF. CDR3 in DNA: TGTGCCAGCAGCCAGGGACAGGGAAGGGGGCAAGAGACCCAGTACTTC. V and J are TRBV5-4 and TRBJ2-5; 9 nucleotides agree with TRBD1. There are 16 residues in the CDR3. CDR1 SGHNT and CDR2 YYREEE come from the germline V gene (reference sequence). The ends lost 4 bases at V and 2 bases at J; junction bases unmatched: 9.

The chain combines TRBV7-9 with TRBJ2-1; D possibly matches TRBD1 or TRBD2 (5 bases each). The CDR3 covers 10 residues. With 6 bases removed from V and 9 bases from J, the gap between germline ends came to 6 bases. Germline V gene data show CDR1 as SEHNR and CDR2 as FQNEAQ (reference sequence). The CDR3 DNA sequence: TGTGCCAGCAGGGGGGTTGAGCAGTTCTTC. It yields the protein CASRGVEQFF.

V is TRBV7-3 and J is TRBJ2-5, with TRBD1 matching over 10 bases. V shed 5 bases, J shed 7 bases, and the junction held 10 bases outside the gene matches. CDR3 length equals 15 residues. Per the germline V gene, CDR1 is SGHTA and CDR2 is FQGTGA. Here the CDR3 reads CASSLDRGPIGTQYF. The CDR3 region has the DNA TGTGCCAGCAGCCTTGACAGGGGGCCGATCGGGACCCAGTACTTC.

The rearrangement links TRBV4-1 to TRBJ2-1; 8 positions match TRBD1. V gave up 0 bases and J gave up 3 bases; unmatched junction bases: 7. The germline CDR1 and CDR2 sequences are MGHRA and YSYEKL. The CDR3 loop spans 17 amino acids. The DNA of the CDR3 is TGCGCCAGCAGCCAAGATGCCACAGGGGGAATCTACAATGAGCAGTTCTTC. Protein sequence: CASSQDATGGIYNEQFF.

V and J are TRBV19 and TRBJ2-7; D perhaps matches TRBD2 (5 bases). The CDR3 contains 12 residues. With 4 bases removed from V and 12 bases from J, the gap between germline ends came to 16 bases. Germline lookup yields CDR1 LNHDA and CDR2 SQIVND (reference sequence). The CDR3 region has the DNA TGTGCCAGTAGTACGATTGGAGGAGGCCCGTACTTC. This translates into CASSTIGGGPYF.

The genes are TRBV30 and TRBJ2-1; TRBD1 matches 8 bases. CDR1 is GTSNPN, CDR2 SVGIG, per germline (reference sequence). Unmatched junction bases numbered 11, after V lost 1 base and J lost 9 bases. The CDR3 has 15 residues. The CDR3 DNA follows: TGTGCCTGGAGTGGCCACCGGACAGGGCGGGCTGAGCAGTTCTTC. Protein product: CAWSGHRTGRAEQFF.

V gene TRBV9 combines with J gene TRBJ2-1; 8 bases map to TRBD2. With V trimmed by 7 bases and J by 4 bases, 4 bases remained unmatched. The CDR3 is 13 residues long. Germline V gene sequence: CDR1 SGDLS, CDR2 YYNGEE. DNA for the CDR3: TGTGCCAGCGGACTAGCAGGGTACAATGAGCAGTTCTTC. Translated: CASGLAGYNEQFF.

The chain joins TRBV5-6 to TRBJ2-3; D remains unclear. The CDR3 covers 13 residues. V was pared by 4 bases and J by 2 bases, with 8 bases between. CDR1 is SGHDT and CDR2 is YYEEEE in the germline V gene. CDR3 nucleotide sequence: TGTGCCAGCAGCAATAGCTACACAGATACGCAGTATTTT. As protein: CASSNSYTDTQYF.

The chain links TRBV6-1 to TRBJ2-3; D is perhaps TRBD1 or TRBD2 (5 bases each). The CDR3 spans 15 residues. Deletions cut 3 bases from V and 8 bases from J, with 18 bases between. CDR1 MNHNS and CDR2 SASEGT come from the germline V gene. The CDR3: CASSEGRAHSGTQYF. The CDR3 DNA reads TGTGCCAGCAGTGAGGGGCGGGCTCACAGCGGTACGCAGTATTTT.

The J gene is TRBJ1-3, the V gene TRBV29-1; unclear D gene. The CDR3 totals 16 residues. Looked up from germline, CDR1 is SQVTM and CDR2 is ANQGSEA. The CDR3: CSDCPDEFYSGNTIYF. The CDR3 nucleotides read TGCTCCGATTGCCCTGACGAGTTTTACTCTGGAAACACCATATATTTT.

This rearrangement joins TRBV28 to TRBJ2-5; 7 bases are shared with TRBD2. The CDR3 runs to 11 residues. The germline V gene encodes CDR1 MDHEN and CDR2 SYDVKM. V lost 8 bases, J lost 14 bases, and 11 bases stayed unmatched. In nucleotides, the CDR3 is TGTGCCAGCGGGGGGGACCGAGGGCCCTACTTC. This gives the protein CASGGDRGPYF. The full variable domain, in which reference TRBV28 and TRBJ2-5 provide the parts outside the CDR3, is DVKVTQSSRYLVKRTGEKVFLECVQDMDHENMFWYRQDPGLGLRLIYFSYDVKMKEKGDIPEGYSVSREKKERFSLILESASTNQTSMYLCASGGDRGPYFGPGTRLLVL.